These 15 T cell receptor beta chains originate from one sample sequenced in a study of Ad26.COV2.S vaccination and SARS-CoV-2 variants. Clones were read by immunoSEQ multiplex PCR, and TCRdb kept only the in-frame ones, dropping some. The sample yields around 450,000 clones, about 92% seen once. Treatment given: over 15 received Ad26.COV2.S at low or high dose, single or two shots; 5 received placebo; per-sample allocation not given. Following the first vaccine or placebo injection, samples were taken on day 63. This specimen consisted of peripheral blood, obtained in a trial of Ad26.COV2.S vaccine versus placebo. The receptors stem from a person aged 18 to 59 who received the Ad26.COV2.S COVID-19 vaccine or a placebo.

This clone was counted between two and nine times. The chain links TRBV3-1 (or the pseudogene TRBV3-2) to TRBJ1-6; TRBD1 might be the D (5 bases). In germline, CDR1 is LGHDT, CDR2 YNNKEL (reference sequence). The CDR3 runs to 15 residues. The V end was cut by 4 bases, the J end by 5 bases, with 12 bases between. This CDR3 reads CASSPQSDNNSPLHF. The CDR3, as DNA: TGTGCCAGCAGCCCCCAATCGGACAATAATTCACCCCTCCACTTT.

The chain is built from TRBV5-1 and TRBJ2-5; TRBD1 aligns across 8 bases. CDR1 and CDR2 (germline): SGHRS, YFSETQ. Losses at the gene ends were 4 bases for V and 3 bases for J; bases not matched to a gene: 5. The CDR3 spans 14 residues. The CDR3 DNA follows: TGCGCCAGCAGCGCACCGGGACAGGAAGAGACCCAGTACTTC. It specifies CASSAPGQEETQYF.

J is TRBJ2-5 and V is TRBV7-9, with D unresolved. Trimming stripped 5 bases from V and 5 bases from J, with 15 bases between. This CDR3 has 14 amino acids. From germline, CDR1 is SEHNR and CDR2 FQNEAQ (reference sequence). The CDR3 bases are TGTGCCAGCAGCCCCCACCTCATCCCTGAGACCCAGTACTTC. Its translation: CASSPHLIPETQYF.

The chain couples TRBV21-1 to TRBJ2-5; TRBD1, the table's D call, was not compared with the DNA. TRBV21-1 is recorded as a pseudogene. The CDR3 spans 17 residues. This CDR3 reads CASSKGERGLAQETQYF. The CDR3, as DNA: TGTGCCAGCAGCAAAGGGGAAAGGGGGCTCGCCCAAGAGACCCAGTACTTC.

This rearrangement joins TRBV5-1 to TRBJ2-7; 10 nucleotides line up with TRBD1. The CDR3 is made up of 15 amino acids. Germline V gene sequence: CDR1 SGHRS, CDR2 YFSETQ. V shed 4 bases and J 3 bases; nucleotides not matched to a gene: 7. CDR3 DNA sequence: TGCGCCAGCAGCCCGGGGACAGGGGAAGGCTACGAGCAGTACTTC. Translating gives CASSPGTGEGYEQYF.

The chain combines TRBV20-1 with TRBJ2-7; D not certain. The CDR3 covers 12 residues. The germline V gene has CDR1 DFQATT and CDR2 SNEGSKA (reference sequence). The germline V and J ends were trimmed by 3 bases and 3 bases, with 9 bases remaining between them. CDR3 protein: CSASGQNYEQYF. DNA for the CDR3: TGCAGTGCTAGTGGCCAGAACTACGAGCAGTACTTC.

The chain combines TRBV18 with TRBJ2-6; D may be TRBD1 (5 bases). Trimming took 0 bases from V and 0 from J, leaving 15 bases between them. Germline CDR1 reads KGHSH; CDR2 reads LQKENI. The CDR3 is 19 amino acids. CDR3 nucleotide sequence: TGTGCCAGCTCACCACCTAAGGCAGGGCCCCTCTCTGGGGCCAACGTCCTGACTTTC. It translates to CASSPPKAGPLSGANVLTF.

The CDR3 spells CASSSPAPRGTGRKYF. In nucleotides, the CDR3 is TGTGCCAGCAGTTCCCCCGCACCCAGGGGGACTGGGCGAAAGTACTTC. The chain is built from TRBV25-1 and TRBJ2-7, with D possibly matching TRBD1 (7 bases). Germline lookup yields CDR1 MGHDK and CDR2 SYGVNS. The CDR3 contains 16 residues. V lost 5 bases, J lost 11 bases, and 28 bases lay in between.

The chain combines TRBV11-2 with TRBJ1-1, with a tentative D call TRBD1 (6 bases). V shed 2 bases and J shed 6 bases, with 13 bases lying between them. Germline V gives CDR1 SGHAT, CDR2 FQNNGV. This CDR3 spans 14 amino acids. The CDR3 coding sequence is TGTGCCAGCAGCTTATCGTACAGGGACGCTGAAGCTTTCTTT. Amino acids: CASSLSYRDAEAFF.

The chain uses TRBV11-2 and TRBJ2-7; D remains ambiguous. This CDR3 is built from 13 residues. The ends were cut back, 5 bases at V and 5 bases at J, with 13 bases in the middle. Germline V lookup: CDR1 SGHAT, CDR2 FQNNGV. The CDR3 DNA reads as TGTGCCAGCAGCGGGGTAGTAAGGCACGAGCAGTACTTC. Its protein product is CASSGVVRHEQYF.

The chain employs TRBV5-4 and TRBJ2-7, with D unclear. Trimming took off 4 bases at V and 6 bases at J, with 17 bases between the two ends. The CDR3 extends over 14 amino acids. From germline, CDR1 is SGHNT and CDR2 YYREEE (reference sequence). The CDR3 DNA follows: TGTGCCAGCAGCCCCGGGCTCCTAAACTTCGAGCAGTACTTC. It codes for CASSPGLLNFEQYF.

The chain links TRBV5-8 to TRBJ2-7; D uncertain. This CDR3 comprises 11 residues. Trimming cost V 5 bases and J 10 bases, with 13 bases left between them. Germline loops: CDR1 SGHTS, CDR2 YDEGEE. Here the CDR3 DNA reads TGTGCCAGCAGGTCTCGCTTTGACCAGTACTTC. It translates to CASRSRFDQYF.

The chain employs TRBV7-9 and TRBJ2-3; D is unresolved. Germline V gene lookup returns CDR1 SEHNR and CDR2 FQNEAQ (reference sequence). V lost 4 bases and J lost 6, with 8 bases in between. The CDR3 is 12 amino acids. CDR3 nucleotides: TGTGCCAGCAGCTCAAGCTCGGATACGCAGTATTTT. It is translated as CASSSSSDTQYF.

The gene calls are TRBV19 and TRBJ1-5, with TRBD1 identical over 10 bases. This CDR3 is 16 amino acids long. The V gene's germline CDR1 is LNHDA and CDR2 SQIVND (reference sequence). V shed 5 bases, J shed 7 bases, and the junction held 11 bases outside the gene matches. DNA of the CDR3: TGTGCCAGTAGTGTCAAGGGACAGGGGCTGAGGCAGCCCCAGCATTTT. As protein: CASSVKGQGLRQPQHF. Together with reference TRBV19 and TRBJ1-5, the CDR3 gives the full variable domain: DGGITQSPKYLFRKEGQNVTLSCEQNLNHDAMYWYRQDPGQGLRLIYYSQIVNDFQKGDIAEGYSVSREKKESFPLTVTSAQKNPTAFYLCASSVKGQGLRQPQHFGDGTRLSIL.

The CDR3 DNA reads TGTGCCTGGAGGGGGCAGTGGGGCGAGCAGTACTTC. Its translation is CAWRGQWGEQYF. The rearrangement links TRBV30 to TRBJ2-7, with D perhaps TRBD1 (5 bases). CDR1 and CDR2 (germline): GTSNPN, SVGIG (reference sequence). The V end lost 3 bases, the J end lost 6 bases, and 12 bases lay between the germline ends. The CDR3 length is 12 residues.